The source of this T cell receptor (beta chain) is a study of neurological immune-mediated disorders. Study-wide results and caveats: Multiple sclerosis patients had less TCR clonal expansion than even healthy controls, unlike HTLV-1-associated myelopathy.

Documented time point: technical triplicate 3. A remark on this clonotype: The antigen is not known.

The cDNA was generated by 5'RACE with 10-nucleotide random UMIs. TCRdb reprocessed the 5' RACE reads with MiXCR, giving one entry per CDR3 protein. The sample lists some 47,000 distinct CDR3 sequences, roughly a fifth occurring once. After removal of 0 bases from V and 0 bases from J, the junction contained 4 bases not matched to a gene. The germline V gene has CDR1 SEHNR and CDR2 FQNEAQ (reference sequence). The length of the CDR3 is 17 residues. Sequences were obtained from PBMCs. This clonotype originated in a man in his 60s with HTLV-1-associated myelopathy (HAM/TSP). The rearrangement uses TRBV7-9 and TRBJ2-2, with 7 bases aligning to TRBD2. CDR3 nucleotides: TGTGCCAGCAGCTTAGCGGTACTAGCGTCGAACACCGGGGAGCTGTTTTTT. Protein: CASSLAVLASNTGELFF.